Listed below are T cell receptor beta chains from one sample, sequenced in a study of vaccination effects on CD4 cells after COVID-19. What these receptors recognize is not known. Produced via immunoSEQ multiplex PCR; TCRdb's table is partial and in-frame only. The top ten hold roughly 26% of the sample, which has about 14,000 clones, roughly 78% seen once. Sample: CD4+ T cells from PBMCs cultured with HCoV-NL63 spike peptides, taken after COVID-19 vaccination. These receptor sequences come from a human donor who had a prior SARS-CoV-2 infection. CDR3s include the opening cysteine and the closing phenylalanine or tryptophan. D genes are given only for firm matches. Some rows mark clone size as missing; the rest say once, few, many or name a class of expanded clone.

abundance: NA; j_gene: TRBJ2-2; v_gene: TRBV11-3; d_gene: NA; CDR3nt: TGTGCCAGCAGCTCCCCAGGGCGGGCGGGCACCGGGGAGCTGTTTTTT; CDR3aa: CASSSPGRAGTGELFF
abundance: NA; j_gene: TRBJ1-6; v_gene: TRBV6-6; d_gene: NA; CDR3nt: TGTGCCACCGCCCCCAGTCCGACCTATAATTCACCCCTCCACTTT; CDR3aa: CATAPSPTYNSPLHF
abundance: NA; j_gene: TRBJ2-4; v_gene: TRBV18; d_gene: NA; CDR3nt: TGTGCCAGCTCACGTACGGGGTCGGGCAAAAACATTCAGTACTTC; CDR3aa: CASSRTGSGKNIQYF
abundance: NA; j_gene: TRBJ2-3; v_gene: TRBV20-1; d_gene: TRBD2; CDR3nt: TGCAGTGCTAGTCTCTCGGGGCGGGGGGCAGATACGCAGTATTTT; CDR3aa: CSASLSGRGADTQYF
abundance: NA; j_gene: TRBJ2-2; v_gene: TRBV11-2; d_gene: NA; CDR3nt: TGTGCCAGCACCCTCGGGGCGGAGACGAACACCGGGGAGCTGTTTTTT; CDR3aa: CASTLGAETNTGELFF
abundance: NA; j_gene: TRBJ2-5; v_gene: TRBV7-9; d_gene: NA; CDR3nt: TGTGCCAGCACGGGTTATTTAGGGACCCAGTACTTC; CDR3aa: CASTGYLGTQYF
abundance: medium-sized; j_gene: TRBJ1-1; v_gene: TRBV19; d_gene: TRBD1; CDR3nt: TGTGCCAGTAGTATAACTGGACAGGGTTCCCAAAAAGCTTTCTTT; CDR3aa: CASSITGQGSQKAFF
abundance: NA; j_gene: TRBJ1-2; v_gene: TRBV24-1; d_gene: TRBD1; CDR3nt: TGTGCCACCAGTGATAGCAGGACAGGACAAGGGTATGGCTACACCTTC; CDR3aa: CATSDSRTGQGYGYTF
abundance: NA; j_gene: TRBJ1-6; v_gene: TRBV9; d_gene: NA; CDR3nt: TGTGCCAGCAGCGTAGAAGTGAATTCACCCCTCCACTTT; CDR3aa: CASSVEVNSPLHF
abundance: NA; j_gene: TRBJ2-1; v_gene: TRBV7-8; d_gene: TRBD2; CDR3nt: TGTGCCAGCAGACACAGCGGGAGTTTAGATGAGCAGTTCTTC; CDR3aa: CASRHSGSLDEQFF
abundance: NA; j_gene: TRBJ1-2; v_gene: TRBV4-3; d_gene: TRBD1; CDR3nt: TGCGCCAGCAGCCACCTCCGGGACAGCGGTAGGGATGGCTACACCTTC; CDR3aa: CASSHLRDSGRDGYTF
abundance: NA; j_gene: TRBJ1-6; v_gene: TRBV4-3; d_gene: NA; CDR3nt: TGCGCCAGCAGCCAAGATCGAGAGTATAATTCACCCCTCCACTTT; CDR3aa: CASSQDREYNSPLHF
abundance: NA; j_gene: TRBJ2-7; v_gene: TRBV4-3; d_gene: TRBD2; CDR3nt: TGCGCCAGCAGCCAAGAATTTGTTAGCGGGAGCTCCTACGAGCAGTACTTC; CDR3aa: CASSQEFVSGSSYEQYF
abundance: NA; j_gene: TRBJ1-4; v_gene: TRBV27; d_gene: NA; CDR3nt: TGTGCCAGCAGTGCTAAACAGGGTCCCTATGAAAAACTGTTTTTT; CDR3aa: CASSAKQGPYEKLFF
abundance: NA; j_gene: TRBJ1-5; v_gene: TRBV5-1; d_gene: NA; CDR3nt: TGCGCCAGCAGCCCCGGTTCCGGGGGGTTGAATCAGCCCCAGCATTTT; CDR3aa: CASSPGSGGLNQPQHF
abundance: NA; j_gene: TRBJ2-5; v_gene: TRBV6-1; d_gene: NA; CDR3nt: TGTGCCAGCAGTGAAATAAAGTACCAAGAGACCCAGTACTTC; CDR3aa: CASSEIKYQETQYF
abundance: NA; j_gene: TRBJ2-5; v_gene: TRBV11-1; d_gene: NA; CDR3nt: TGTGCCAGCAGCCCCCGACAGGTCGAAGAGACCCAGTACTTC; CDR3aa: CASSPRQVEETQYF
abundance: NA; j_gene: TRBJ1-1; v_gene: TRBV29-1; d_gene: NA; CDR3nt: TGCAGCGTTGTCGGAGGTTGGGGGATGAACACTGAAGCTTTCTTT; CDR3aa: CSVVGGWGMNTEAFF
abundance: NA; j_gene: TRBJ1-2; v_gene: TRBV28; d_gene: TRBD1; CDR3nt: TGTGCCAGCACTCAACAGGGGGCGTTAGTTCGTGGCTACACCTTC; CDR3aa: CASTQQGALVRGYTF
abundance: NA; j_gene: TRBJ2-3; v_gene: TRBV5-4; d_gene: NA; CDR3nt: TGTGCCAGCAGCTTGCGGCTAGATAGCACAGATACGCAGTATTTT; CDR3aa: CASSLRLDSTDTQYF
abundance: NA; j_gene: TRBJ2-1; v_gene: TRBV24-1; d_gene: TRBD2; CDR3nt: TGTGCCACCAGTGAGACCCGGACTAGCGGCTCCTACAATGAGCAGTTCTTC; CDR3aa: CATSETRTSGSYNEQFF
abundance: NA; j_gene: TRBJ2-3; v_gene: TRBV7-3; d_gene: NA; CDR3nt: TGTGCCAGCAGCTTAAGGGGAAGTAGTACGCAGTATTTT; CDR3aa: CASSLRGSSTQYF
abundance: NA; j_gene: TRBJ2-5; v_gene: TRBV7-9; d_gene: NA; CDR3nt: TGTGCCAGCAGCTTAGGACATGCGGGAGAGACCCAGTACTTC; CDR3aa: CASSLGHAGETQYF
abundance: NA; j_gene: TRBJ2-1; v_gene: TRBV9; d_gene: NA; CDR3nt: TGTGCCAGCAGCGTATTGGGGGCCCATACACCCAATGAGCAGTTCTTC; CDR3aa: CASSVLGAHTPNEQFF
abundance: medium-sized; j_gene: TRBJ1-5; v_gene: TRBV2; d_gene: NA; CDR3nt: TGTGCCAGCAGGGACAGCCCTATAGGCAATCAGCCCCAGCATTTT; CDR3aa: CASRDSPIGNQPQHF
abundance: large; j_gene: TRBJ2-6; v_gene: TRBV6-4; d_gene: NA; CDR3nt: TGTGCCAGCAGTGACCCTAAGTTTTTGGGGGCGCTGAGGGGGGCCAACGTCCTGACTTTC; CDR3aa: CASSDPKFLGALRGANVLTF
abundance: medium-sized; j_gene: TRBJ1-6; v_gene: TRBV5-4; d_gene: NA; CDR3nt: TGTGCCAGCAGCTTGTGGCAGGGGACAAATTCACCCCTCCACTTT; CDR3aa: CASSLWQGTNSPLHF
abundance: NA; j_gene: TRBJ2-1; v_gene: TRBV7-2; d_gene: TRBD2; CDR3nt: TGTGCCAGCAGCTTAGGTCCTAGCGGGAGCGCCCGGGTCTTCTTC; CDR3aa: CASSLGPSGSARVFF
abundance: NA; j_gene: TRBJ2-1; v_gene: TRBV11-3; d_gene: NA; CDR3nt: TGTGCCAGCAAAATCGACATACGCAATGAGCAGTTCTTC; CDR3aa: CASKIDIRNEQFF